The 21 T cell receptor beta chains reported below all come from one sample, sequenced in a study of T cell responses to AZD1222 COVID-19 vaccine. Data came from immunoSEQ multiplex PCR; TCRdb stores just in-frame clones and leaves some out. The sample holds around 100,000 clones, about 87% seen once. Sequenced material: peripheral blood, taken on day 0 of AZD1222 vaccination. These receptors originate from an adult in good health.

The V and J genes are TRBV27 and TRBJ2-7; 15 bases are a match to TRBD2. CDR3 length equals 16 residues. The ends lost 4 bases at V and 4 bases at J; junction bases unmatched: 5. Germline assignment: CDR1 MNHEY and CDR2 SMNVEV (reference sequence). As DNA, the CDR3 is TGTGCCAGCAGTTCCACCGGGACTAGCGGGAGGTACGAGCAGTACTTC. This translates into CASSSTGTSGRYEQYF.

The CDR3 protein is CASSLVGSEAFF. The CDR3 DNA sequence: TGTGCCAGCAGCTTGGTGGGGAGTGAAGCTTTCTTT. This chain links TRBV7-9 with TRBJ1-1; D remains unclear. Germline V CDR1 and CDR2: SEHNR, FQNEAQ (reference sequence). The V end was cut by 3 bases, the J end by 7 bases, with 9 bases between. This CDR3 region has 12 residues.

Points on this clone: Germline is not matched at one junction end, which may reflect a read error. The chain recombines TRBV19 with TRBJ1-2; D is uncertain. Germline V lookup: CDR1 LNHDA, CDR2 SQIVND (reference sequence). CDR3 size: 10 residues. CDR3 amino acids: CASSNNGYTF. The CDR3 DNA follows: TGTGCCAGTAGTAACAATGGCTACACCTTC.

This chain joins TRBV29-1 and TRBJ1-1; the D is unclear. The CDR3 extends over 13 amino acids. Germline V gives CDR1 SQVTM, CDR2 ANQGSEA. The V and J ends lost 2 bases and 4 bases respectively, with 11 bases between them. Here the CDR3 reads CSVERGSGTEAFF. The DNA of the CDR3 is TGCAGCGTTGAACGAGGGTCTGGCACTGAAGCTTTCTTT.

This clone was detected a few times. The V call is TRBV6-5, the J call TRBJ2-7; D perhaps matches TRBD2 (6 bases). CDR3 length: 16 amino acids. Germline V gene sequence: CDR1 MNHEY, CDR2 SVGAGI. V was pared by 0 bases and J by 2 bases, with 14 bases between. The CDR3 DNA reads as TGTGCCAGCAGTTACTCGAATCCAGGGACTGCCTACGAGCAGTACTTC. Encoded protein: CASSYSNPGTAYEQYF.

The chain carries TRBV3-1 (or the pseudogene TRBV3-2) and TRBJ2-7; perhaps D is TRBD1 or TRBD2 (6 bases each). The CDR3 spans 16 residues. Germline CDR1 is LGHDT and CDR2 is YNNKEL (reference sequence). With 4 bases removed from V and 0 bases from J, the gap between germline ends came to 16 bases. CDR3 region: CASSRPGGASSYEQYF. The CDR3 DNA reads as TGTGCCAGCAGCCGCCCCGGGGGCGCGAGCTCCTACGAGCAGTACTTC.

In nucleotides, the CDR3 is TGTGCCAGTAGTATAAGGACTAGCGGGAGCACAGATACGCAGTATTTT. This sequence encodes CASSIRTSGSTDTQYF. The V call is TRBV19, the J call TRBJ2-3; 11 nucleotides align to TRBD2. The germline CDR1 and CDR2 sequences are LNHDA and SQIVND (reference sequence). Germline trimming cut 2 bases from V and 0 bases from J; bases unmatched to any gene: 1. The CDR3 totals 16 residues.

The rearrangement links TRBV18 to TRBJ2-5; D possibly corresponds to TRBD2 (6 bases). CDR1 KGHSH and CDR2 LQKENI come from the germline V gene. The CDR3 consists of 15 residues. V lost 2 bases and J lost 2, with 12 bases in between. The DNA of the CDR3 is TGTGCCAGCTCACCAGCCGGGACTCAACAAGAGACCCAGTACTTC. Protein product: CASSPAGTQQETQYF.

The V and J genes are TRBV5-1 and TRBJ1-3; D is unclear. The CDR3 runs 16 residues. V gave up 0 bases and J gave up 8 bases, with 18 bases separating them. Germline CDR1 reads SGHRS; CDR2 reads YFSETQ. CDR3 DNA sequence: TGCGCCAGCAGCTTGGGTGACCGGGCCACGGGAGACACCATATATTTT. Amino acid sequence: CASSLGDRATGDTIYF.

The chain employs TRBV7-6 and TRBJ2-7; 9 positions agree with TRBD2. Germline lookup yields CDR1 SGHVS and CDR2 FNYEAQ. Unmatched junction bases numbered 3, after V lost 3 bases and J lost 3 bases. The CDR3 runs 14 residues. CDR3 sequence: CASSLRTSDYEQYF. The CDR3 bases are TGTGCCAGCAGCTTGAGGACTAGCGACTACGAGCAGTACTTC.

The gene calls are TRBV28 and TRBJ1-1; D ambiguous. The CDR3 consists of 11 residues. Germline V gives CDR1 MDHEN, CDR2 SYDVKM. Trimming took 3 bases from V and 7 from J, leaving 6 bases between them. The CDR3: CASSFKNEAFF. CDR3 bases: TGTGCCAGCAGTTTCAAAAATGAAGCTTTCTTT.

This clone has more than one count but fewer than ten. This chain links TRBV24-1 with TRBJ2-3, with TRBD2 as a possible D gene (6 bases). From germline, CDR1 is KGHDR and CDR2 SFDVKD. V was pared by 6 bases and J by 2 bases, with 8 bases between. The CDR3 contains 13 residues. CDR3 sequence: CATSLANTDTQYF. In DNA, the CDR3 is TGTGCCACCAGTCTAGCGAACACAGATACGCAGTATTTT.

The chain joins TRBV19 to TRBJ1-5, with D possibly being TRBD1 (6 bases). Germline CDR1 reads LNHDA; CDR2 reads SQIVND (reference sequence). Trimming stripped 1 base from V and 7 bases from J, with 11 bases between. The CDR3 totals 14 residues. CDR3 sequence reads: CASSIVSQGQPQHF. The DNA of the CDR3 is TGTGCCAGTAGTATAGTCAGTCAGGGGCAGCCCCAGCATTTT.

This clone was recorded only once. Germline is not matched at one junction end, which may reflect a read error. This chain joins TRBV28 and TRBJ2-5; unclear D gene. CDR1 is MDHEN, CDR2 SYDVKM, per germline. This CDR3 is built from 14 residues. CDR3 residues: CASSLGAFQEIQYF. DNA for the CDR3: TGTGCCAGCAGTTTAGGCGCCTTCCAAGAGATCCAGTACTTC.

The chain uses TRBV9 and TRBJ2-7; 8 nucleotides align to TRBD1. This CDR3 has 15 residues. V lost 4 bases and J lost 4; bases outside the gene matches: 10. Germline V lookup: CDR1 SGDLS, CDR2 YYNGEE. Written as DNA, the CDR3 is TGTGCCAGCAGCCCCTCAGTTAGACAGGGGTACGAGCAGTACTTC. Residues: CASSPSVRQGYEQYF.

CDR3 in amino acids: CASSVTGSSYEQYF. In nucleotides, the CDR3 is TGTGCCAGCAGTGTTACAGGGAGCTCCTACGAGCAGTACTTC. The J gene is TRBJ2-7, the V gene TRBV2, with a tentative D call TRBD1 (6 bases). CDR3 size: 14 residues. The ends were cut back, 4 bases at V and 0 bases at J, with 10 bases in the middle. CDR1 is SNHLY and CDR2 is FYNNEI in the germline V gene.

This chain uses TRBV28 with TRBJ2-2; maybe TRBD1 (6 bases). The CDR3 covers 13 residues. Trimming removed 8 bases at V and 0 bases at J, with 7 bases between. Germline CDR1 and CDR2: MDHEN and SYDVKM. The CDR3 DNA reads TGTGCCAGCCAGGGGACGAACACCGGGGAGCTGTTTTTT. It translates to CASQGTNTGELFF.

The chain carries TRBV11-2 and TRBJ1-1; 8 positions match TRBD1. V shed 5 bases, J shed 4 bases, and the junction held 15 bases outside the gene matches. The CDR3 consists of 17 residues. The germline V gene has CDR1 SGHAT and CDR2 FQNNGV. This chain's CDR3 is CASSRSGTGRGGTEAFF. The DNA of the CDR3 is TGTGCCAGCAGCCGCTCCGGGACAGGACGGGGAGGCACTGAAGCTTTCTTT.

Turning to this clone: Other DNA variants within this sample encode the same CDR3. The DNA for the CDR3 is TGTGCCAGCAGTGGACAGGGCGGCAATCAGCCCCAGCATTTT. This translates into CASSGQGGNQPQHF. This sequence joins TRBV2 and TRBJ1-5; TRBD1 agrees at 7 bases. V gave up 4 bases and J gave up 2 bases; unmatched junction bases: 2. From germline, CDR1 is SNHLY and CDR2 FYNNEI. CDR3 length equals 14 residues.

V usage is TRBV5-8 and J usage is TRBJ1-5; unclear D gene. Trimming stripped 2 bases from V and 6 bases from J, with 12 bases between. Germline assignment: CDR1 SGHTS and CDR2 YDEGEE. The CDR3 loop spans 14 amino acids. CDR3 sequence reads: CASSFRVFGQPQHF. Written as DNA, the CDR3 is TGTGCCAGCAGCTTTCGGGTATTTGGTCAGCCCCAGCATTTT.

This clone was observed a single time. The rearrangement uses TRBV5-6 and TRBJ1-2; D is unresolved. V was shortened by 6 bases and J by 3 bases, with 12 bases between the two germline ends. The CDR3 extends over 13 amino acids. Germline values: CDR1 SGHDT, CDR2 YYEEEE. CDR3 residues: CASTPGDYYGYTF. In DNA form, the CDR3 reads TGTGCCAGCACCCCCGGGGATTACTATGGCTACACCTTC.